One sample yielded the 25 T cell receptor beta chains listed below, sequenced in a study of T cell responses to AZD1222 COVID-19 vaccine. Here immunoSEQ multiplex PCR was the method, and the copy in TCRdb shows in-frame clones only, minus some. This table holds more than 110,000 clones, approximately 90% found once. The sequencing here drew on peripheral blood, taken on day 0 of AZD1222 vaccination. These TCRs come from an adult in good health.

V and J are TRBV9 and TRBJ1-1; maybe TRBD1 (5 bases). The CDR3 spans 15 residues. Germline assignment: CDR1 SGDLS and CDR2 YYNGEE. V lost 0 bases, J lost 3 bases, and 12 bases lay in between. This CDR3 reads CASSVGRGTDTEAFF. The CDR3 coding sequence is TGTGCCAGCAGCGTAGGAAGGGGCACGGACACTGAAGCTTTCTTT.

This chain links TRBV12-3 or TRBV12-4 with TRBJ1-1, with D hard to call. The CDR3 is 12 amino acids. V was trimmed by 7 bases and J by 3 bases, leaving 9 bases between them. The CDR3 loop is CASTRKYTEAFF. Written as DNA, the CDR3 is TGTGCCAGCACCCGAAAATACACTGAAGCTTTCTTT.

V gene TRBV28 combines with J gene TRBJ2-1, with 8 bases that match TRBD2. The germline gives CDR1 MDHEN, CDR2 SYDVKM. The CDR3 is 14 amino acids. The trim removed 5 bases at V and 7 bases at J, leaving 7 bases unmatched. CDR3: CASSNTAGENEQFF. CDR3 in DNA: TGTGCCAGCAGTAATACAGCGGGAGAGAATGAGCAGTTCTTC.

J is TRBJ2-5 and V is TRBV19; D not certain. Germline-derived CDR1 and CDR2 are LNHDA and SQIVND (reference sequence). The CDR3 contains 10 residues. V was clipped by 9 bases and J by 7 bases, with 9 bases between them. In DNA, the CDR3 is TGTGCCAGCCCCTTAGGGACCCAGTACTTC. As protein: CASPLGTQYF. Full variable domain (remainder filled in from reference TRBV19 and TRBJ2-5): DGGITQSPKYLFRKEGQNVTLSCEQNLNHDAMYWYRQDPGQGLRLIYYSQIVNDFQKGDIAEGYSVSREKKESFPLTVTSAQKNPTAFYLCASPLGTQYFGPGTRLLVL.

This rearrangement joins TRBV7-3 to TRBJ2-3; D tentatively reads TRBD1 or TRBD2 (5 bases each). CDR3 length: 14 residues. Germline CDR1 SGHTA, CDR2 FQGTGA. Trimming cost V 3 bases and J 1 base, with 8 bases left between them. The chain's CDR3 is CASSFGGRTDTQYF. Here the CDR3 DNA reads TGTGCCAGCAGCTTTGGGGGACGCACAGATACGCAGTATTTT.

This rearrangement joins TRBV7-2 to TRBJ1-2; TRBD1 might be the D (6 bases). V was clipped by 4 bases and J by 6 bases, with 12 bases between them. Germline V gene sequence: CDR1 SGHTA, CDR2 FQGNSA. This CDR3 is built from 13 residues. The CDR3 DNA is TGTGCCAGCAGCTCACCCGGGACAAATGGCTACACCTTC. It translates to CASSSPGTNGYTF.

This rearrangement joins TRBV6-5 to TRBJ2-7, with 10 bases fitting TRBD1. From germline, CDR1 is MNHEY and CDR2 SVGAGI. With V trimmed by 7 bases and J by 5 bases, 8 bases remained unmatched. CDR3 length equals 14 residues. CDR3: CASTSGQGFHEQYF. The DNA for the CDR3 is TGTGCCAGCACCTCGGGACAGGGGTTCCACGAGCAGTACTTC.

The rearrangement links TRBV6-5 to TRBJ1-3, with D hard to call. The CDR3 length is 14 residues. Per the germline V gene, CDR1 is MNHEY and CDR2 is SVGAGI. V gave up 6 bases and J gave up 2 bases, with 11 bases separating them. The CDR3 region has the DNA TGTGCCAGCAGAGATCCCGGGGCTGGAAACACCATATATTTT. Protein: CASRDPGAGNTIYF.

This clone was recorded a few times. The chain carries TRBV18 and TRBJ2-7; TRBD2 agrees at 10 bases. Germline trimming cut 3 bases from V and 5 bases from J; bases unmatched to any gene: 4. The germline V gene has CDR1 KGHSH and CDR2 LQKENI. The CDR3 length is 14 residues. As DNA, the CDR3 is TGTGCCAGCTCACCTAGCGGGAGGAGCAACGAGCAGTACTTC. As protein: CASSPSGRSNEQYF. Full variable domain (outside the CDR3, taken from reference TRBV18 and TRBJ2-7): NAGVMQNPRHLVRRRGQEARLRCSPMKGHSHVYWYRQLPEEGLKFMVYLQKENIIDESGMPKERFSAEFPKEGPSILRIQQVVRGDSAAYFCASSPSGRSNEQYFGPGTRLTVT.

This rearrangement joins TRBV28 to TRBJ2-7; TRBD2 aligns across 8 bases. The CDR3 length is 15 residues. Germline V gene lookup returns CDR1 MDHEN and CDR2 SYDVKM. J was trimmed by 7 bases and V by 2 bases; bases with no gene match: 10. The CDR3 loop reads CASSLVGLALWEQYF. The CDR3, as DNA: TGTGCCAGCAGTTTAGTAGGACTAGCCCTGTGGGAGCAGTACTTC.

The chain couples TRBV10-3 to TRBJ2-7; D gene unclear. The CDR3 sequence is 15 residues long. Between the trimmed V and J ends, which lost 3 bases and 2 bases, there was a span of 14 bases. Per the germline V gene, CDR1 is ENHRY and CDR2 is SYGVKD. This CDR3 is CAISDSSEYAYEQYF. CDR3 DNA: TGTGCCATCAGTGACTCCAGTGAATATGCCTACGAGCAGTACTTC.

The V call is TRBV9, the J call TRBJ1-1, with TRBD1 as a possible D gene (5 bases). Per the germline V gene, CDR1 is SGDLS and CDR2 is YYNGEE. Trimming cost V 3 bases and J 4 bases, with 13 bases left between them. The CDR3 runs to 14 residues. CDR3 bases: TGTGCCAGCAGCGCCATCCGGGGGGGCACTGAAGCTTTCTTT. Protein sequence: CASSAIRGGTEAFF.

This chain joins TRBV12-3 or TRBV12-4 and TRBJ1-2; D remains ambiguous. CDR3 length: 11 amino acids. V dropped 8 bases and J dropped 2 bases, with 6 bases sitting between them. CDR3 region: CASGVNYGYTF. The CDR3 DNA reads as TGTGCCAGCGGCGTCAACTATGGCTACACCTTC.

The chain links TRBV6-4 to TRBJ1-1; unclear D gene. V lost 2 bases and J lost 10, with 2 bases in between. CDR1 is MRHNA and CDR2 is SNTAGT in the germline V gene. The CDR3 is 9 residues long. The CDR3 DNA sequence: TGTGCCAGCAGTGACGGAGCTTTCTTT. Translation: CASSDGAFF.

The chain has TRBV28 and TRBJ1-4, with unresolved D. CDR3 size: 18 residues. Per the germline V gene, CDR1 is MDHEN and CDR2 is SYDVKM. V lost 2 bases and J lost 5, with 21 bases in between. The CDR3 region is CASSLRVYWAEHNEKLFF. Written as DNA, the CDR3 is TGTGCCAGCAGTTTAAGGGTTTATTGGGCGGAGCACAATGAAAAACTGTTTTTT.

The chain combines TRBV15 with TRBJ1-1, with D hard to call. The germline V gene encodes CDR1 LNHNV and CDR2 YYDKDF (reference sequence). This CDR3 has 12 amino acids. Trimming pared 2 bases from V and 4 bases from J, leaving 5 bases between. The CDR3 loop is CATSRYATEAFF. The CDR3 nucleotides read TGTGCCACCAGCAGATACGCCACTGAAGCTTTCTTT.

The genes are TRBV20-1 and TRBJ2-1; D is unclear. Germline V gene sequence: CDR1 DFQATT, CDR2 SNEGSKA (reference sequence). V dropped 6 bases and J dropped 10 bases, with 10 bases sitting between them. The CDR3 consists of 10 residues. For the CDR3, the DNA is TGCAGTGCCATGGGCTACGAGCAGTTCTTC. Protein sequence: CSAMGYEQFF.

This chain links TRBV2 with TRBJ2-5; D could derive from TRBD1 or TRBD2 (6 bases each). The CDR3 has 13 amino acids. Trimming removed 6 bases from V and 5 bases from J, with 13 bases in between. Germline lookup yields CDR1 SNHLY and CDR2 FYNNEI. CDR3: CASRGGLDETQYF. The CDR3 DNA sequence: TGTGCCAGCAGGGGGGGCTTGGATGAGACCCAGTACTTC.

This clone was counted between two and nine times. This rearrangement joins TRBV27 to TRBJ2-7; TRBD1 aligns across 9 bases. Unmatched junction bases numbered 4, after V lost 10 bases and J lost 3 bases. The length of the CDR3 is 12 residues. Germline V gives CDR1 MNHEY, CDR2 SMNVEV (reference sequence). Here the CDR3 DNA reads TGTGCCACCAGACAGGGGGGCTACGAGCAGTACTTC. Translating it yields CATRQGGYEQYF.

V and J are TRBV15 and TRBJ2-1, with TRBD2 matching over 7 bases. The CDR3 totals 15 residues. V was clipped by 0 bases and J by 9 bases; unmatched bases: 8. Per the germline V gene, CDR1 is LNHNV and CDR2 is YYDKDF (reference sequence). CDR3 nucleotides: TGTGCCACCAGCAGAGAACTAGCGCGGTTGAGTGAGCAGTTCTTC. This encodes CATSRELARLSEQFF.

The chain carries TRBV11-3 and TRBJ2-1; TRBD2 matches at 14 bases. CDR1 and CDR2 (germline): SGHNT, YENEEA. The CDR3 sequence is 19 residues long. The V gene end was trimmed by 7 bases and the J gene end by 3 bases; junction bases not matched to a gene: 14. For the CDR3, the DNA is TGTGCCAGCACCAAAAAGTGGGTGACTAGCGGGGGGGGCTACAATGAGCAGTTCTTC. This codes for CASTKKWVTSGGGYNEQFF.

The chain employs TRBV6-5 and TRBJ1-2; TRBD1 might be the D (6 bases). V was shortened by 2 bases and J by 5 bases, with 12 bases between the two germline ends. This CDR3 comprises 14 residues. Looked up from germline, CDR1 is MNHEY and CDR2 is SVGAGI. This chain's CDR3 is CASSYREGGYGYTF. The CDR3 DNA sequence: TGTGCCAGCAGTTACCGCGAGGGGGGGTATGGCTACACCTTC.

V gene TRBV11-2 combines with J gene TRBJ1-2, with a tentative D call TRBD1 (5 bases). This CDR3 has 16 amino acids. CDR1 is SGHAT, CDR2 FQNNGV, per germline. Trimming pared 2 bases from V and 6 bases from J, leaving 19 bases between. The CDR3 region is CASSLMERGGFDGYTF. CDR3 nucleotide sequence: TGTGCCAGCAGCTTAATGGAACGCGGGGGATTCGATGGCTACACCTTC.

This clone has only one observation. This chain uses TRBV7-3 with TRBJ2-2, with no clear D. Per the germline V gene, CDR1 is SGHTA and CDR2 is FQGTGA. The CDR3 covers 12 residues. With 2 bases removed from V and 6 bases from J, the gap between germline ends came to 4 bases. The CDR3 region is CASSLDAGELFF. The CDR3 nucleotides are TGTGCCAGCAGCTTAGACGCCGGGGAGCTGTTTTTT.

The V and J genes are TRBV10-3 and TRBJ2-7; 9 nucleotides agree with TRBD1. V was clipped by 8 bases and J by 3 bases; unmatched bases: 5. The CDR3 has 13 amino acids. From germline, CDR1 is ENHRY and CDR2 SYGVKD. DNA for the CDR3: TGTGCCATCTCCGGACAGGGGCACTACGAGCAGTACTTC. This encodes CAISGQGHYEQYF.